This T cell receptor (beta chain) was documented in a study of beta chain features in type 1 diabetes. Whole-study context: The patient and healthy donor groups were comparable for age, gender and cell yields. Whole-study results and caveats: All four CD4+ subsets of Type 1 diabetes patients contained TCRB CDR3s that were moderately but significantly shorter. Any HLA type influence on TCRB rearrangement was left unresolved here.

V was pared by 5 bases and J by 4 bases, with 9 bases between. The CDR3 runs 12 residues. CDR1 and CDR2 (germline): MDHEN, SYDVKM. A few counts support this clone. No antigen is known for it. Reverse transcribing all isolated RNA meant expressed TCRB transcripts were sequenced. The table came from immunoSEQ multiplex PCR; TCRdb's copy has only in-frame clones and leaves some out. Counted here are 600,000 to 700,000 clones, roughly 12% occurring once; the ten biggest clones make up 0.02% to 0.025%. This TCR was sampled from a man aged 18-30 years with type 1 diabetes. The material sequenced was naive CD4+ T cells from blood. V and J are TRBV28 and TRBJ2-7; no firm D call. The CDR3 bases are TGTGCCAGCAGTCGGACCGTATACGAGCAGTACTTC. It yields the protein CASSRTVYEQYF.